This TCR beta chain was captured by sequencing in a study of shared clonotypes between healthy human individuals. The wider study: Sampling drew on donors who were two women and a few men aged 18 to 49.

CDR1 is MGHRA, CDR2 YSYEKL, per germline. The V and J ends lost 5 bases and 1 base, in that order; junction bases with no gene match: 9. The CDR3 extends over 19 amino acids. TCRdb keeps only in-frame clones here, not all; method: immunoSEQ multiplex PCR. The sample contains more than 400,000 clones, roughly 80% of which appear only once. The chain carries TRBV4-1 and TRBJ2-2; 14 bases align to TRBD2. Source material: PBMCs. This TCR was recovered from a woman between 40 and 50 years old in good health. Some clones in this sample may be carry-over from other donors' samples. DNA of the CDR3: TGCGCCAGCAGCAGACTAGCGGGAGGGCGGAGGCGGAACACCGGGGAGCTGTTTTTT. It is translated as CASSRLAGGRRRNTGELFF.